Here is one T cell receptor (beta chain) with its context. Its antigen remains unidentified. V lost 5 bases and J lost 5; bases outside the gene matches: 6. Germline CDR1 and CDR2: SGHTA and FQGNSA. The CDR3 is 14 amino acids. Full-length variable regions came from constant-region reverse primers plus semi-nested Nested Universal Primer A PCR. TCRdb analysed the 5' RACE reads with MiXCR anew, one entry per CDR3 protein. The table lists more than 7,000 distinct CDR3 sequences, approximately 42% of them singletons, with 4% to 5.5% in the top ten. Study-wide results and caveats: The larger cohort examined one V-J beta rearrangement, not whole repertoires. Tumor Treg TCRs overlapped most with tumor naive CD4+ cells.

The chain couples TRBV7-2 to TRBJ1-2; 9 nucleotides match TRBD1. The sequence was obtained from a female donor with breast cancer. The source material was memory CD4+ T cells sorted from blood. Stated subset: memory CD4+ T cells, CD4+CD45RO+CD25-. CDR3: CASSPHRGRYGYTF. The DNA for the CDR3 is TGTGCCAGCAGCCCCCACAGGGGGCGATATGGCTACACCTTC.